This entry is about one T cell receptor beta chain. The target antigen is unknown. These data come from a study of OX40 agonist ivuxolimab in advanced cancers. Study outcomes and limitations: No determination was made of the antigen specificity of the expanded peripheral T cells.

The table came from immunoSEQ multiplex PCR; TCRdb's copy has only in-frame clones and leaves some out. Of around 80,000 clones in the sample, roughly 87% were seen once. In germline, CDR1 is SGHTA, CDR2 FQGNSA. The CDR3 consists of 16 residues. V lost 5 bases, J lost 7 bases, and 15 bases stayed unmatched. This chain uses TRBV7-2 with TRBJ2-7; TRBD2 agrees at 9 bases. The receptor was derived from an adult with an advanced solid tumor such as melanoma, head and neck, liver or kidney cancer. The sequencing here drew on CD4+ or CD8+ T cells sorted from blood, taken in a trial of the OX40 agonist ivuxolimab. CDR3 loop: CASSPRTGGGAREQYF. Written as DNA, the CDR3 is TGTGCCAGCAGCCCGCGTACCGGCGGGGGGGCCCGAGAGCAGTACTTC. Full variable domain (missing parts from reference TRBV7-2 and TRBJ2-7): GAGVSQSPSNKVTEKGKDVELRCDPISGHTALYWYRQSLGQGLEFLIYFQGNSAPDKSGLPSDRFSAERTGGSVSTLTIQRTQQEDSAVYLCASSPRTGGGAREQYFGPGTRLTVT.